This is a list of T cell receptor beta chains from one sample in a study of graft-versus-host responses after intestinal transplantation. Which antigens these TCRs recognize remains unknown. Clones were sequenced by immunoSEQ multiplex PCR, and TCRdb holds only the in-frame ones, with some missing. The table shows about 73,000 clones, with 90% occurring only once. This sample comprised unstimulated CD8+ T cells sorted from spleen or lymph node cells, obtained before transplant. All receptors derive from a human donor who was the organ donor for an intestinal transplant. The CDR3 runs from the conserved cysteine through the conserved F or W. A D gene is named only where the DNA matches it firmly. Not every row has a clone size; where given, it reads once, few, many or a size class.

v_gene: TRBV5-1
d_gene: -
j_gene: TRBJ2-5
abundance: -
CDR3nt: TGCGCCAGCAGCTTGCGGCTAGCGGAGACCCAGTACTTC
CDR3aa: CASSLRLAETQYF

v_gene: TRBV7-2
d_gene: -
j_gene: TRBJ2-1
abundance: -
CDR3nt: TGTGCCAGCAGCTTTATAACAGGGCAGGAGCAGTTCTTC
CDR3aa: CASSFITGQEQFF

v_gene: TRBV27
d_gene: -
j_gene: TRBJ1-5
abundance: once
CDR3nt: TGTGCCAGCAGCCCGTCGAGAGGGCAGCCCCAGCATTTT
CDR3aa: CASSPSRGQPQHF

v_gene: TRBV27
d_gene: -
j_gene: TRBJ2-2
abundance: -
CDR3nt: TGTGCCAGCAGTTTAGGGAGTGGGGAGCTGTTTTTT
CDR3aa: CASSLGSGELFF

v_gene: TRBV25-1
d_gene: -
j_gene: TRBJ2-2
abundance: -
CDR3nt: TGTGCCAGCAGCCATCCCAGGACAGCGAGTAACACCGGGGAGCTGTTTTTT
CDR3aa: CASSHPRTASNTGELFF

v_gene: TRBV27
d_gene: -
j_gene: TRBJ2-5
abundance: -
CDR3nt: TGTGCCAGCAGTCCCGTAAGAGCAGGGGGGGAGACCCAGTACTTC
CDR3aa: CASSPVRAGGETQYF

v_gene: TRBV10-3
d_gene: -
j_gene: TRBJ1-1
abundance: once
CDR3nt: TGTGCCATCAGACCTCAGGGTCAGACTGAAGCTTTCTTT
CDR3aa: CAIRPQGQTEAFF

v_gene: TRBV7-9
d_gene: TRBD1
j_gene: TRBJ1-2
abundance: -
CDR3nt: TGTGCCAGCAGCACAACACAGGGGGTGTATGGCTACACCTTC
CDR3aa: CASSTTQGVYGYTF

v_gene: TRBV11-3
d_gene: -
j_gene: TRBJ2-2
abundance: -
CDR3nt: TGTGCCAGCAGCGTCTCTACCGGGGAGCTGTTTTTT
CDR3aa: CASSVSTGELFF

v_gene: TRBV2
d_gene: -
j_gene: TRBJ1-1
abundance: -
CDR3nt: TGTGCCAGCATTCCAGGTAAGAACACTGAAGCTTTCTTT
CDR3aa: CASIPGKNTEAFF

v_gene: TRBV7-2
d_gene: -
j_gene: TRBJ2-3
abundance: -
CDR3nt: TGTGCCAGCAGCTTAGCGATCGGGGGTGCAGATACGCAGTATTTT
CDR3aa: CASSLAIGGADTQYF

v_gene: TRBV6-1
d_gene: -
j_gene: TRBJ1-2
abundance: -
CDR3nt: TGTGCCAGCAGTGAACTCCGGTCCACGCTATATGGCTACACCTTC
CDR3aa: CASSELRSTLYGYTF

v_gene: TRBV27
d_gene: TRBD1
j_gene: TRBJ1-5
abundance: -
CDR3nt: TGTGCCAGCAGTTTAAATGGCGGGACAGGGTCAAATCAGCCCCAGCATTTT
CDR3aa: CASSLNGGTGSNQPQHF

v_gene: TRBV6-5
d_gene: TRBD1
j_gene: TRBJ1-2
abundance: -
CDR3nt: TGTGCCAGCAGTTTAGCCAGGGGGCCTCCCTTCTATGGCTACACCTTC
CDR3aa: CASSLARGPPFYGYTF

v_gene: TRBV19
d_gene: -
j_gene: TRBJ2-2
abundance: -
CDR3nt: TGTGCCAGTAGTATGGTCGGGGCCGGGGAGCTGTTTTTT
CDR3aa: CASSMVGAGELFF

v_gene: TRBV5-4
d_gene: TRBD1
j_gene: TRBJ1-1
abundance: -
CDR3nt: TGTGCCAGCAGCCCTGGACAGGGGAACACTGAAGCTTTCTTT
CDR3aa: CASSPGQGNTEAFF

v_gene: TRBV11-2
d_gene: -
j_gene: TRBJ1-6
abundance: -
CDR3nt: TGTGCCAGCAGCTTACCGGGGGGGTATAATTCACCCCTCCACTTT
CDR3aa: CASSLPGGYNSPLHF

v_gene: TRBV28
d_gene: TRBD2
j_gene: TRBJ2-1
abundance: -
CDR3nt: TGTGCCAGCAGTTTGGTAGCGGGGGGGTTCAATGAGCAGTTCTTC
CDR3aa: CASSLVAGGFNEQFF

v_gene: TRBV14
d_gene: -
j_gene: TRBJ1-2
abundance: few
CDR3nt: TGTGCCAGCAGCCCCCTGCGGGGGCGCATCTATGGCTACACCTTC
CDR3aa: CASSPLRGRIYGYTF

v_gene: TRBV7-8
d_gene: TRBD1
j_gene: TRBJ2-1
abundance: -
CDR3nt: TGTGCCAGCAGCTTAAAAGGGACAGGGGGCAAAGATGAGCAGTTCTTC
CDR3aa: CASSLKGTGGKDEQFF

v_gene: TRBV29-1
d_gene: -
j_gene: TRBJ2-2
abundance: -
CDR3nt: TGCAGCGTGGGCTATAGCGGTCCCGGGGAGCTGTTTTTT
CDR3aa: CSVGYSGPGELFF

v_gene: TRBV4-1
d_gene: -
j_gene: TRBJ1-2
abundance: -
CDR3nt: TGCGCCAGCAGCCAAGTGTTAGGGGCACACTATGGCTACACCTTC
CDR3aa: CASSQVLGAHYGYTF

v_gene: TRBV14
d_gene: -
j_gene: TRBJ1-4
abundance: -
CDR3nt: TGTGCCAGCAGCCGCTTAGGGGAGCGGGATGAAAAACTGTTTTTT
CDR3aa: CASSRLGERDEKLFF

v_gene: TRBV2
d_gene: -
j_gene: TRBJ1-4
abundance: -
CDR3nt: TGTGCCGGAGGAGGACAGATCAATGAAAAACTGTTTTTT
CDR3aa: CAGGGQINEKLFF

v_gene: TRBV15
d_gene: -
j_gene: TRBJ2-1
abundance: -
CDR3nt: TGTGCCACCAGCAGAGAAGTGGGAGATGAGCAGTTCTTC
CDR3aa: CATSREVGDEQFF

v_gene: TRBV29-1
d_gene: -
j_gene: TRBJ2-1
abundance: -
CDR3nt: TGCAGCGTCCCCAACTCCGGGACATACTACAATGAGCAGTTCTTC
CDR3aa: CSVPNSGTYYNEQFF

v_gene: TRBV29-1
d_gene: -
j_gene: TRBJ2-2
abundance: -
CDR3nt: TGCAGCGTTGTCGGGGATAACACCGGGGAGCTGTTTTTT
CDR3aa: CSVVGDNTGELFF

v_gene: TRBV5-1
d_gene: -
j_gene: TRBJ2-1
abundance: -
CDR3nt: TGCGCCAGCAGCTTGGCCAGGTACAATGAGCAGTTCTTC
CDR3aa: CASSLARYNEQFF

v_gene: TRBV19
d_gene: -
j_gene: TRBJ2-2
abundance: -
CDR3nt: TGTGCCAGTAGTATTGGTGGGCTGAACACCGGGGAGCTGTTTTTT
CDR3aa: CASSIGGLNTGELFF

v_gene: TRBV19
d_gene: -
j_gene: TRBJ1-1
abundance: -
CDR3nt: TGTGCCAGTAGTGTATCCGGGAACACTGAAGCTTTCTTT
CDR3aa: CASSVSGNTEAFF